This T cell receptor (beta chain) is from a study of shared clonotypes between healthy human individuals. CDR3 size: 15 residues. The V gene's germline CDR1 is MDHEN and CDR2 SYDVKM. V gave up 5 bases and J gave up 4 bases; unmatched junction bases: 8. Cells designated naive CD8 were CD45RO-negative and were positively selected for CCR7, with terminally differentiated effector memory CD45RA+ cells excluded. None of the donors, who were healthy HIV-negative adults, had recently had acute infections or vaccinations. Data came from immunoSEQ multiplex PCR; TCRdb stores just in-frame clones and leaves some out. Of fewer than 850,000 clones listed, approximately 96% are singletons.

The receptor was derived from a man aged 25 to 40 in good health. This chain uses TRBV28 with TRBJ1-2, with 9 bases matching TRBD1. Input material: naive CD8+ T cells sorted from blood. CDR3 bases: TGTGCCAGCAGTCCACAGGGGGCGCTGAGCTATGGCTACACCTTC. Translated, it gives CASSPQGALSYGYTF.